This T cell receptor (beta chain) was observed in a study of somatic mutations in cytotoxic T cells in rheumatoid arthritis. Study details: Flow sorting of some V beta antibody-stained T cells reached nearly 100% purity, with V beta1+ cells also TCRB-sequenced.

With respect to this clone: Antigen: not known.

Using immunoSEQ multiplex PCR, the repertoire was profiled, and TCRdb retains in-frame clones only, with some absent. Of some 30,000 clones in the sample, 70% to 90% were seen once. This CDR3 comprises 16 residues. V was shortened by 3 bases and J by 3 bases, with 18 bases between the two germline ends. In germline, CDR1 is MNHEY, CDR2 SMNVEV (reference sequence). The study, taken as a whole, reports: Clonality measured in CD8+ T cells did not differ significantly between rheumatoid arthritis patients and age-matched healthy controls.

The specimen sequenced was CD8+ T cells sorted from blood. This TCR was recovered from an adult with rheumatoid arthritis. The rearrangement uses TRBV27 and TRBJ2-7; no clear D. The CDR3 sequence is CASSFSRVVGDYEQYF. CDR3 coding DNA: TGTGCCAGCAGTTTTTCACGGGTTGTCGGCGACTACGAGCAGTACTTC.